These 7 T cell receptor beta chains came from one sample sequenced in a study of shared clonotypes between healthy human individuals. The repertoire was sequenced with immunoSEQ multiplex PCR; TCRdb's copy has only in-frame clones and lacks some. The sample holds some 1,600,000 clones, 95% to 99% seen once. What was sequenced was naive CD4+ T cells sorted from blood. Subset here: CD45RA+ positively selected. The receptors originated from a young man in good health.

V is TRBV18 and J is TRBJ1-1; D perhaps matches TRBD1 (5 bases). Between the trimmed V and J ends, which lost 3 bases and 5 bases, there was a span of 13 bases. CDR3 length equals 14 residues. In germline, CDR1 is KGHSH, CDR2 LQKENI. Here the CDR3 reads CASSPNAQGTEAFF. CDR3 bases: TGTGCCAGCTCACCTAATGCGCAGGGAACTGAAGCTTTCTTT.

The V and J genes are TRBV5-1 and TRBJ2-5; D is possibly TRBD2 (5 bases). Looked up from germline, CDR1 is SGHRS and CDR2 is YFSETQ. The CDR3 totals 16 residues. Trimming shortened V by 1 base and J by 2 bases, and 15 bases separated the two germline ends. CDR3 nucleotide sequence: TGCGCCAGCAGCTTGTACGGGGAAATGGGGCAAGAGACCCAGTACTTC. Translation: CASSLYGEMGQETQYF.

J is TRBJ2-7 and V is TRBV10-1; 7 bases align to TRBD2. The CDR3 totals 15 residues. V was clipped by 3 bases and J by 3 bases; unmatched bases: 8. Germline assignment: CDR1 WNHNN and CDR2 SYGVQD (reference sequence). The CDR3 loop reads CASSDPSGGSYEQYF. DNA for the CDR3: TGCGCCAGCAGTGACCCCTCCGGCGGGAGCTACGAGCAGTACTTC.

This chain links TRBV29-1 with TRBJ2-7; 7 nucleotides match TRBD2. The trim removed 6 bases at V and 2 bases at J, leaving 7 bases unmatched. The CDR3 covers 13 residues. CDR1 is SQVTM, CDR2 ANQGSEA, per germline. The CDR3 reads CSVSSGGPYEQYF. DNA for the CDR3: TGCAGCGTGTCCTCGGGAGGCCCCTACGAGCAGTACTTC.

The chain links TRBV5-6 to TRBJ2-1; either TRBD1 or TRBD2 may supply D (5 bases each). The CDR3 spans 15 residues. In germline, CDR1 is SGHDT, CDR2 YYEEEE. V gave up 2 bases and J gave up 5 bases, with 14 bases separating them. This chain's CDR3 is CASSFRGVQHNEQFF. The CDR3 nucleotides read TGTGCCAGCAGCTTTAGAGGGGTTCAGCACAATGAGCAGTTCTTC. Looking up the rest from reference TRBV5-6 and TRBJ2-1 gives the full variable domain: DAGVTQSPTHLIKTRGQQVTLRCSPKSGHDTVSWYQQALGQGPQFIFQYYEEEERQRGNFPDRFSGHQFPNYSSELNVNALLLGDSALYLCASSFRGVQHNEQFFGPGTRLTVL.

The CDR3 reads CASSPTGLRGYTF. The CDR3 coding sequence is TGTGCCAGCAGCCCTACAGGTTTGAGGGGCTACACCTTC. The genes are TRBV5-6 and TRBJ1-2, with D possibly TRBD1 on 5 matching bases. Trimming took 4 bases from V and 8 from J, leaving 15 bases between them. Germline V CDR1 and CDR2: SGHDT, YYEEEE. This CDR3 has 13 residues.

The chain carries TRBV18 and TRBJ2-2; no definite D call. From germline, CDR1 is KGHSH and CDR2 LQKENI. V dropped 3 bases and J dropped 5 bases, with 10 bases sitting between them. There are 14 residues in the CDR3. The CDR3 DNA is TGTGCCAGCTCACCGAGTCGGTTGACCGGGGAGCTGTTTTTT. The encoded protein is CASSPSRLTGELFF.